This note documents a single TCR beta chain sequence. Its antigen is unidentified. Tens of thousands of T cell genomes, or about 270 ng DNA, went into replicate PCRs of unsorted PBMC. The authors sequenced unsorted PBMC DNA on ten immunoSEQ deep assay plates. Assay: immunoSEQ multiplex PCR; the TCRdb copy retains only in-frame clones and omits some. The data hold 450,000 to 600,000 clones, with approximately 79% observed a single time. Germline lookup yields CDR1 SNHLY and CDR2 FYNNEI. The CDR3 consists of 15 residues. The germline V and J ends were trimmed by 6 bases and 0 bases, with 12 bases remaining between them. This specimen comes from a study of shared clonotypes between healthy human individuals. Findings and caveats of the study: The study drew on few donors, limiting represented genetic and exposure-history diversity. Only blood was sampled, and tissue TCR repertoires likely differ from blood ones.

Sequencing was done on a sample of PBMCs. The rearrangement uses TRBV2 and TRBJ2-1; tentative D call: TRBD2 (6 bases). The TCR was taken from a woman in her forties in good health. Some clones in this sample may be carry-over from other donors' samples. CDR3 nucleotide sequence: TGTGCCAGCAGGACTAGTTCAAGCTCCTACAATGAGCAGTTCTTC. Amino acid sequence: CASRTSSSSYNEQFF.